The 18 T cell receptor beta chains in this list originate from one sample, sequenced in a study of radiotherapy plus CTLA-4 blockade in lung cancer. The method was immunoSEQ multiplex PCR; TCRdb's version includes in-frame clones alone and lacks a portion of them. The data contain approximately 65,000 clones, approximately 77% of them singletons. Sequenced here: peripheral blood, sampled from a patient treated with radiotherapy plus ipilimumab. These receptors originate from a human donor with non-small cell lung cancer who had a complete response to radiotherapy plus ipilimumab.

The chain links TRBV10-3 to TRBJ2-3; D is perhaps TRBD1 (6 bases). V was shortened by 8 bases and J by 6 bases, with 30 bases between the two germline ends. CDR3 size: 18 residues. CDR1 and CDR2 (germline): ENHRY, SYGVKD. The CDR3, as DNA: TGTGCCATCTCCTCTGGTCTAGGTGCAGGGGAGAGTTTGGATACGCAGTATTTT. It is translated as CAISSGLGAGESLDTQYF.

The CDR3 protein is CASSWGRGLEQYV. The CDR3 DNA follows: TGTGCCAGCAGTTGGGGCAGGGGTCTCGAGCAGTACGTC. The rearrangement uses TRBV6-5 and TRBJ2-7, with TRBD1 as a possible D gene (6 bases). Germline-derived CDR1 and CDR2 are MNHEY and SVGAGI. Trimming took 4 bases from V and 6 from J, leaving 13 bases between them. The CDR3 totals 13 residues.

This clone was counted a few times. The chain's CDR3 is CASSLRIGQGGFDSPLHF. In nucleotides, the CDR3 is TGTGCCAGCAGCTTAAGGATTGGGCAGGGGGGCTTCGATTCACCCCTCCACTTT. The chain links TRBV7-2 to TRBJ1-6; 7 nucleotides align to TRBD1. J gave up 8 bases and V 2 bases, and 15 bases lay outside the gene matches. The CDR3 is 18 amino acids. The V gene's germline CDR1 is SGHTA and CDR2 FQGNSA.

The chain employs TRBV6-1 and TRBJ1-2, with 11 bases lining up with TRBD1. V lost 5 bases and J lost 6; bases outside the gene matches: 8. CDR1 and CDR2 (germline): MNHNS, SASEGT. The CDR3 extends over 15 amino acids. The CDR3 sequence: CASSSRTGGEHGYTF. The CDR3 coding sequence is TGTGCCAGCAGTTCCCGGACAGGGGGCGAGCATGGCTACACCTTC.

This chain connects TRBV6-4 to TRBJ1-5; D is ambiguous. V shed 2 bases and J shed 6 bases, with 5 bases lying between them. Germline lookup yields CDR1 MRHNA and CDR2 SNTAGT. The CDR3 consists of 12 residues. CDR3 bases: TGTGCCAGCAGTGACAGGCGTCAGCCCCAGCATTTT. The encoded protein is CASSDRRQPQHF.

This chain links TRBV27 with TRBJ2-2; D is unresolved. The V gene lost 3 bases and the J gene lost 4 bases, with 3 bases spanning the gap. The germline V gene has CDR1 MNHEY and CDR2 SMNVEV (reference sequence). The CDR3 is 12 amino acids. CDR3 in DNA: TGTGCCAGCAGTTTGGGCACCGGGGAGCTGTTTTTT. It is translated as CASSLGTGELFF.

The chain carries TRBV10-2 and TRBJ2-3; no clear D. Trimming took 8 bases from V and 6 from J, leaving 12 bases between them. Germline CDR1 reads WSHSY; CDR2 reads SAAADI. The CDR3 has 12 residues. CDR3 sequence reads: CASRPPQDTQYF. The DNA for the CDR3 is TGCGCCAGCCGGCCCCCACAGGATACGCAGTATTTT.

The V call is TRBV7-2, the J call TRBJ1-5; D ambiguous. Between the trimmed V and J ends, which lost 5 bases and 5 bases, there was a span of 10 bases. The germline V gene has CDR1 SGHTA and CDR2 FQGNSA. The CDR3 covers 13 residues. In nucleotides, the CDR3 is TGTGCCAGCAGCCTCACGACCTATCAGCCCCAGCATTTT. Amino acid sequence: CASSLTTYQPQHF.

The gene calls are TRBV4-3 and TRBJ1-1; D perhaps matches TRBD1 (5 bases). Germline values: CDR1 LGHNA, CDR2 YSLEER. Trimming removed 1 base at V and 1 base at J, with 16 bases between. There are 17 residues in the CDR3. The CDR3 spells CASSQGSIIGENTEAFF. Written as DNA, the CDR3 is TGCGCCAGCAGCCAAGGGTCCATTATAGGGGAGAACACTGAAGCTTTCTTT.

CDR3: CASSVLRDPTDTQYF. CDR3 DNA sequence: TGCGCCAGCAGTGTCCTCCGGGACCCCACAGATACGCAGTATTTT. J is TRBJ2-3 and V is TRBV10-1; D is possibly TRBD1 or TRBD2 (5 bases each). Germline loops: CDR1 WNHNN, CDR2 SYGVQD (reference sequence). V was pared by 4 bases and J by 2 bases, with 13 bases between. There are 15 residues in the CDR3.

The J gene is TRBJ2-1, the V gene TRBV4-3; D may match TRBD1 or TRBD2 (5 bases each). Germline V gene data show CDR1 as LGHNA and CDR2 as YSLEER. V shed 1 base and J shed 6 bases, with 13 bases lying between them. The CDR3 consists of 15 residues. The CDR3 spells CASSQGVGVGNEQFF. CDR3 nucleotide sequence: TGCGCCAGCAGCCAAGGGGTGGGGGTAGGCAATGAGCAGTTCTTC.

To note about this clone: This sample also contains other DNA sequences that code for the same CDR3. The CDR3 DNA reads as TGTGCCTGGAGTGTACCTGGAGGCGGAGAGACCCAGTACTTC. Residues: CAWSVPGGGETQYF. The chain links TRBV30 to TRBJ2-5; D may be TRBD2 (5 bases). Trimming removed 0 bases from V and 4 bases from J, with 12 bases in between. The CDR3 consists of 14 residues. Per germline, CDR1 GTSNPN and CDR2 SVGIG (reference sequence). The entire variable domain, with the rest obtained from reference TRBV30 and TRBJ2-5, is as follows: SQTIHQWPATLVQPVGSPLSLECTVEGTSNPNLYWYRQAAGRGLQLLFYSVGIGQISSEVPQNLSASRPQDRQFILSSKKLLLSDSGFYLCAWSVPGGGETQYFGPGTRLLVL.

The CDR3 sequence: CASSATVGNIQYF. The CDR3 DNA reads as TGCGCCAGCAGCGCTACGGTGGGAAACATTCAGTACTTC. The chain recombines TRBV10-2 with TRBJ2-4; D unclear. CDR3 length: 13 residues. The germline CDR1 and CDR2 sequences are WSHSY and SAAADI. V shed 6 bases and J shed 6 bases, with 12 bases lying between them.

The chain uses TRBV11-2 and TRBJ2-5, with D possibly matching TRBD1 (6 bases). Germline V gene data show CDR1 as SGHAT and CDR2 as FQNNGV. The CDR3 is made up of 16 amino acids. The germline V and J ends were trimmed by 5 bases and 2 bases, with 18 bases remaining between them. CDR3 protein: CASSRHHRALQETQYF. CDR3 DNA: TGTGCCAGCAGCCGTCACCACAGGGCTCTACAAGAGACCCAGTACTTC.

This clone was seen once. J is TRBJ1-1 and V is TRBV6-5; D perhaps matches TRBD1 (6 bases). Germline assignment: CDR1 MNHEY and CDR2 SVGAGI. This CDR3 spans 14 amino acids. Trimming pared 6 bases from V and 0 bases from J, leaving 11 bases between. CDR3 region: CASRVDSLNTEAFF. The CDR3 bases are TGTGCCAGCAGGGTGGACAGCTTGAACACTGAAGCTTTCTTT.

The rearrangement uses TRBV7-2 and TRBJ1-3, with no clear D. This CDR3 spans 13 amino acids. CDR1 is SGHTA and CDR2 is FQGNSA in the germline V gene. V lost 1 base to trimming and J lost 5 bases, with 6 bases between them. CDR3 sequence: CASSLGLRNTIYF. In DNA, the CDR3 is TGTGCCAGCAGCTTAGGACTGCGAAACACCATATATTTT.

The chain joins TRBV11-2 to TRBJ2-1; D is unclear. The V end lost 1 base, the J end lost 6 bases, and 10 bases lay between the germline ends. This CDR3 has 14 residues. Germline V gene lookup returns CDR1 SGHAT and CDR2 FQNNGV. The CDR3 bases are TGTGCCAGCAGCTTAGGACAATACCTCAATGAGCAGTTCTTC. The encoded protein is CASSLGQYLNEQFF. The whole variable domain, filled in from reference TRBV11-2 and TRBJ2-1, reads EAGVAQSPRYKIIEKRQSVAFWCNPISGHATLYWYQQILGQGPKLLIQFQNNGVVDDSQLPKDRFSAERLKGVDSTLKIQPAKLEDSAVYLCASSLGQYLNEQFFGPGTRLTVL.

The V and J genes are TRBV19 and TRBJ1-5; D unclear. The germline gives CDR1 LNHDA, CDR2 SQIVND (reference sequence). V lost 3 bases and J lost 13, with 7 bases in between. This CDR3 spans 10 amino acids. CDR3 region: CASSIDKQHF. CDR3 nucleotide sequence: TGTGCCAGTAGTATCGACAAGCAGCATTTT.